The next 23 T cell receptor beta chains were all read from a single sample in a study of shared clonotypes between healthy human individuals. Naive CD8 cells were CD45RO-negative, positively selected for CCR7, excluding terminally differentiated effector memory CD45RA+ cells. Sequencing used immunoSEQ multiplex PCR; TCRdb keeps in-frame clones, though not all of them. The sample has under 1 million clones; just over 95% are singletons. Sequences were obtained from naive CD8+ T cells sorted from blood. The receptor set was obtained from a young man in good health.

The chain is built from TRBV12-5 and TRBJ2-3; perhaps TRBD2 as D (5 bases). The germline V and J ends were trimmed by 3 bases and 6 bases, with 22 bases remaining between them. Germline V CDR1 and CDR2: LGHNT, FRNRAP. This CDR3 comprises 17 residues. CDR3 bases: TGTGCTAGTGGTTTAGACACCGAAGCGGTCGACCCCGATACGCAGTATTTT. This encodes CASGLDTEAVDPDTQYF.

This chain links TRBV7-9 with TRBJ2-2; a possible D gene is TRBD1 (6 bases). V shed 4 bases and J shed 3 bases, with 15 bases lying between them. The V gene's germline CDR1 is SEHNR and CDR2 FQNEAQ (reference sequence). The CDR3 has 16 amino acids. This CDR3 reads CASSSTRDTDTGELFF. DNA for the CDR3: TGTGCCAGCAGCTCGACCCGGGACACGGACACCGGGGAGCTGTTTTTT.

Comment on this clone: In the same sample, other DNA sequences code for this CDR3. CDR3 sequence: CASSGQSYEQYF. The CDR3 region has the DNA TGTGCCAGCAGTGGGCAGTCCTACGAGCAGTACTTC. The rearrangement joins TRBV6-1 to TRBJ2-7; D unresolved. CDR3 length: 12 residues. From germline, CDR1 is MNHNS and CDR2 SASEGT. Trimming stripped 4 bases from V and 1 base from J, with 5 bases between.

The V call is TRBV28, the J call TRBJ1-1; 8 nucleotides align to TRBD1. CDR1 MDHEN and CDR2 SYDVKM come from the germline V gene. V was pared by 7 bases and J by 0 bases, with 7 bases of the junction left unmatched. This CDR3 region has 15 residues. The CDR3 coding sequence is TGTGCCAGCATTCGGACAGGGTCTCTGAACACTGAAGCTTTCTTT. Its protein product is CASIRTGSLNTEAFF. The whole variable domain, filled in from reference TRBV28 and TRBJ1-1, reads DVKVTQSSRYLVKRTGEKVFLECVQDMDHENMFWYRQDPGLGLRLIYFSYDVKMKEKGDIPEGYSVSREKKERFSLILESASTNQTSMYLCASIRTGSLNTEAFFGQGTRLTVV.

In DNA form, the CDR3 reads TGTGCCAGCACCTCCCCCCCAGAGACCCAGTACTTC. Residues: CASTSPPETQYF. V is TRBV28 and J is TRBJ2-5, with D uncertain. The CDR3 spans 12 residues. Trimming left V 7 bases short and J 4 bases short, with 10 bases between. Germline V CDR1 and CDR2: MDHEN, SYDVKM.

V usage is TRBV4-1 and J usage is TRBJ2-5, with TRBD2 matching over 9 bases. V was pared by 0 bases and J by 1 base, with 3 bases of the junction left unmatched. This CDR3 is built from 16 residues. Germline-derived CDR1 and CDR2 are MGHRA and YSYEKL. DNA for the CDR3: TGCGCCAGCAGCCAAGATTGGCGGGAGGGCCAAGAGACCCAGTACTTC. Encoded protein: CASSQDWREGQETQYF.

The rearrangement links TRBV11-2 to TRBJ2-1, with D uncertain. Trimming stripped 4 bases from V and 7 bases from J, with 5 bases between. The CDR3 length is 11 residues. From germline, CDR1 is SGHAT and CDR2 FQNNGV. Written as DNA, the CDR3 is TGTGCCAGCAGCTCCTCAAATGAGCAGTTCTTC. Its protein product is CASSSSNEQFF.

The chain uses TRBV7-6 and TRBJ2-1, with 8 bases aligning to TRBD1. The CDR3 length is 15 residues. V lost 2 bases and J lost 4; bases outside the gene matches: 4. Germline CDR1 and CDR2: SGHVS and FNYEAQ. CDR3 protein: CASSLNRDRYNEQFF. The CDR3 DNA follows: TGTGCCAGCAGCTTAAACCGGGACAGGTACAATGAGCAGTTCTTC. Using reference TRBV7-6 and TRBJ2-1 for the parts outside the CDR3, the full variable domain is GAGVSQSPRYKVTKRGQDVALRCDPISGHVSLYWYRQALGQGPEFLTYFNYEAQQDKSGLPNDRFSAERPEGSISTLTIQRTEQRDSAMYRCASSLNRDRYNEQFFGPGTRLTVL.

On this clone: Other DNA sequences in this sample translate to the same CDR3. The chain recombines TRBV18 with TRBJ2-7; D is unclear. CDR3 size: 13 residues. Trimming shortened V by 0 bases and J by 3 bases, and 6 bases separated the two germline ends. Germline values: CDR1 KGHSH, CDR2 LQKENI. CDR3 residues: CASSPPGGYEQYF. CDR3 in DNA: TGTGCCAGCTCACCACCAGGTGGCTACGAGCAGTACTTC. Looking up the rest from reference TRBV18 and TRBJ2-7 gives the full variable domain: NAGVMQNPRHLVRRRGQEARLRCSPMKGHSHVYWYRQLPEEGLKFMVYLQKENIIDESGMPKERFSAEFPKEGPSILRIQQVVRGDSAAYFCASSPPGGYEQYFGPGTRLTVT.

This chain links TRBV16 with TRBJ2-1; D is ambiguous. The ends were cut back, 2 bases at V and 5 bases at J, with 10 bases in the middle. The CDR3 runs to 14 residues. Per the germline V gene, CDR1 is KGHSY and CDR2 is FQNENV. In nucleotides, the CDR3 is TGTGCCAGCAGCCAAGATCGTGCAGACAATGAGCAGTTCTTC. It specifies CASSQDRADNEQFF.

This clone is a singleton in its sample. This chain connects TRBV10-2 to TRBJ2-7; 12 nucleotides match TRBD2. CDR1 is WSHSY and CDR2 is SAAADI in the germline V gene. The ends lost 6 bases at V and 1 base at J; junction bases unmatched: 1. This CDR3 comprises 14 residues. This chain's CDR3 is CASSGLAGSYEQYF. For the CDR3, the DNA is TGCGCCAGCAGCGGACTAGCGGGATCCTACGAGCAGTACTTC.

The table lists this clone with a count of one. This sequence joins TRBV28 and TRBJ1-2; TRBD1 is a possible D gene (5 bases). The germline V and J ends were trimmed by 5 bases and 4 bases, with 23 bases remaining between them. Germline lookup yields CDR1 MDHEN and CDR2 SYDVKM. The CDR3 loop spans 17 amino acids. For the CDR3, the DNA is TGTGCCAGCAGTATAACCCTAAACAGGATTGGAATCTATGGCTACACCTTC. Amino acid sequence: CASSITLNRIGIYGYTF.

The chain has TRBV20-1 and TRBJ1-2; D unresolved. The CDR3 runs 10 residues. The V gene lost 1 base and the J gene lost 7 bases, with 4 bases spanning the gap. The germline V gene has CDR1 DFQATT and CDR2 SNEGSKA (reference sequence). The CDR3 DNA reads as TGCAGTGCTAGAGTTGCTGGCTACACCTTC. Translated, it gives CSARVAGYTF.

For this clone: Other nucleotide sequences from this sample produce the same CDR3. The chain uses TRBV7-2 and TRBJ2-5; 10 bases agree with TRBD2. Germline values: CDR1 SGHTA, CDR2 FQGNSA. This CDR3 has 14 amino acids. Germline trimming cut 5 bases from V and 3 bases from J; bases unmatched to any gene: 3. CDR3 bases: TGTGCCAGCAGCCTTCTAGCGGGAGAAGAGACCCAGTACTTC. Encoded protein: CASSLLAGEETQYF.

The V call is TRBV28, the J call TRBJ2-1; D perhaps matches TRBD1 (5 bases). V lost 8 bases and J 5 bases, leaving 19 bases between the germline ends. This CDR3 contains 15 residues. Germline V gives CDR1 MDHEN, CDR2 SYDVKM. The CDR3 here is CASWPQTAWDNEQFF. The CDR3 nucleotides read TGTGCCAGCTGGCCACAGACAGCGTGGGACAATGAGCAGTTCTTC.

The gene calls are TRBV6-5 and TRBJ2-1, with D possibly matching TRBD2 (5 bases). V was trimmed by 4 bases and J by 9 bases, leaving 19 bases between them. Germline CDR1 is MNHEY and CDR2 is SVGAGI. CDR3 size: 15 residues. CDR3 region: CASSSSSRAEGEQFF. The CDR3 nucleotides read TGTGCCAGCAGTTCCTCTTCTAGGGCCGAGGGTGAGCAGTTCTTC.

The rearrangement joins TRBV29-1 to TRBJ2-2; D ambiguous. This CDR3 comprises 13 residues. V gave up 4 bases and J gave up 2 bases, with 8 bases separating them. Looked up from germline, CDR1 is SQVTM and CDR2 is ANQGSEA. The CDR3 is CSVGADNTGELFF. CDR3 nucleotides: TGCAGCGTTGGGGCAGATAACACCGGGGAGCTGTTTTTT.

CDR3 region: CASSSGLAGGQAYEQYF. In nucleotides, the CDR3 is TGTGCCAGCAGCTCAGGACTAGCGGGAGGACAAGCCTACGAGCAGTACTTC. The gene calls are TRBV7-9 and TRBJ2-7; 14 bases agree with TRBD2. From germline, CDR1 is SEHNR and CDR2 FQNEAQ (reference sequence). CDR3 length: 17 amino acids. The V gene end was trimmed by 4 bases and the J gene end by 2 bases; junction bases not matched to a gene: 7. Drawing the rest from reference TRBV7-9 and TRBJ2-7, the complete variable domain is DTGVSQNPRHKITKRGQNVTFRCDPISEHNRLYWYRQTLGQGPEFLTYFQNEAQLEKSRLLSDRFSAERPKGSFSTLEIQRTEQGDSAMYLCASSSGLAGGQAYEQYFGPGTRLTVT.

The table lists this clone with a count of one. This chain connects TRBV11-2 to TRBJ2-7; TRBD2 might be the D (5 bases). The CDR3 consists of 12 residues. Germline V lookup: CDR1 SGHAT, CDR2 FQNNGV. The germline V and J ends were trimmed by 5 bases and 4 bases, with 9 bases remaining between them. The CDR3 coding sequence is TGTGCCAGCAGCCCGACTAAGTACGAGCAGTACTTC. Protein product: CASSPTKYEQYF. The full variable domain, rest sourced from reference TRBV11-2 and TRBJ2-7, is EAGVAQSPRYKIIEKRQSVAFWCNPISGHATLYWYQQILGQGPKLLIQFQNNGVVDDSQLPKDRFSAERLKGVDSTLKIQPAKLEDSAVYLCASSPTKYEQYFGPGTRLTVT.

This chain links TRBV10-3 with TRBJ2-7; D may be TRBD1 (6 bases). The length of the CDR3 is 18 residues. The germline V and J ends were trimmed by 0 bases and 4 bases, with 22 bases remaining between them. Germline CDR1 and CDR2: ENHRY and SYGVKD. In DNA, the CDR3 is TGTGCCATCAGTGAGTCTGTCCCATTGACAGGAGAAAATTACGAGCAGTACTTC. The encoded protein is CAISESVPLTGENYEQYF.

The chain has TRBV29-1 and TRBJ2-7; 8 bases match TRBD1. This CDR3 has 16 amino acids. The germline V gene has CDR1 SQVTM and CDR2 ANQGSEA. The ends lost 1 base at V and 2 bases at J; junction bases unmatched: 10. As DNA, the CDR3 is TGCAGCGTTGAAGCGGTACAGGACAGGGCGACCTACGAGCAGTACTTC. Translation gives CSVEAVQDRATYEQYF.

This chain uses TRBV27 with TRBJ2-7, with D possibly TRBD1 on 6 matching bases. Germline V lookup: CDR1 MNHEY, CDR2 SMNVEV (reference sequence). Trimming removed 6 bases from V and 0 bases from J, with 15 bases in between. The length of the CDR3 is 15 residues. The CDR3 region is CASREWNRDSYEQYF. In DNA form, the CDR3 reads TGTGCCAGCAGAGAATGGAACAGGGACTCCTACGAGCAGTACTTC.

This CDR3 reads CASSPPGTPRLNTEAFF. The CDR3 DNA is TGTGCCAGCTCACCCCCAGGGACGCCCAGACTAAACACTGAAGCTTTCTTT. This chain connects TRBV18 to TRBJ1-1; D is perhaps TRBD1 (5 bases). The CDR3 runs 17 residues. The germline gives CDR1 KGHSH, CDR2 LQKENI. Trimming cost V 3 bases and J 2 bases, with 19 bases left between them.